This T cell receptor (beta chain) was identified in a study of T cells after yellow fever vaccination. Whole-study results and caveats: Primary-vaccination clones mostly resurfaced post-booster (more than 95% CD4, approximately 87% CD8). The secondary T-cell response peaked on day 5, not day 15, but was weaker. In FACS-sorted repertoires, abundant clonotypes from the bulk population could appear as contaminants.

This clonotype was detected only a few times. The antigen remains undetermined. The CDR3 is made up of 11 amino acids. The V gene's germline CDR1 is KGHDR and CDR2 SFDVKD. The V end was cut by 10 bases, the J end by 6 bases, with 11 bases between. A 5'RACE template-switching step, the method used to make TCR cDNA, added a universal primer site and UMIs. TCRdb reprocessed the 5' RACE reads via MiXCR and lists one record per CDR3 protein. The sample includes some 300,000 distinct CDR3 sequences, 8.7% of them seen just once. This TCR came from a man between 18 and 35 years old who received the YFV17D yellow fever vaccine. The material sequenced was CD4+ T cells sorted from PBMCs, taken 5 days after the yellow fever booster vaccination. This chain joins TRBV24-1 and TRBJ2-5; D not certain. The CDR3 reads CATQESKTQYF. CDR3 DNA sequence: TGTGCCACGCAGGAGAGTAAGACCCAGTACTTC.